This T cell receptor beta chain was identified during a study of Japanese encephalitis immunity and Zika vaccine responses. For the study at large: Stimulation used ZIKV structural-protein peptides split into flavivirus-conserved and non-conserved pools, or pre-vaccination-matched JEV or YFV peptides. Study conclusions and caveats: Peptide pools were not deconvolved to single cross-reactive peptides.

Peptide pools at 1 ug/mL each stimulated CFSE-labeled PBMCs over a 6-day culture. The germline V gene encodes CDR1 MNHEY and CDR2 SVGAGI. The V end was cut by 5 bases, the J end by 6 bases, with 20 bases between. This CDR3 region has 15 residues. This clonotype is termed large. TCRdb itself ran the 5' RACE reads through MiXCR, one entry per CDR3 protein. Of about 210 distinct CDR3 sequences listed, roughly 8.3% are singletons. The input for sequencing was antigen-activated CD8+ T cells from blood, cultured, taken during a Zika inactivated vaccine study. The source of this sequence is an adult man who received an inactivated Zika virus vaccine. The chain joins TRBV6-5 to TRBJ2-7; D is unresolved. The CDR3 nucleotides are TGTGCCAGCAGTACGGGTCCGCTCACCGCCCCCGAGCAGTACTTC. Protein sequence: CASSTGPLTAPEQYF.